This T cell receptor (beta chain) is drawn from a study of breast tumors, draining lymph nodes, adjacent tissues. General study findings and limits: Findings are consistent with lymph node origin and intratumoral expansion of most tumor T cells.

This clonotype was seen many times. The antigen remains unidentified. Axillary draining lymph nodes of breast cancer patients supplied the node samples. With 9 bases removed from V and 4 bases from J, the gap between germline ends came to 21 bases. Germline CDR1 and CDR2: KGHDR and SFDVKD. This CDR3 spans 17 amino acids. TCRdb re-derived calls from the multiplex PCR reads in MiXCR, one entry per CDR3 protein. The top ten clones hold around 1.4% of a sample with about 230,000 distinct CDR3 sequences, 32% of them seen once. The sequenced material came from axillary lymph node tissue. The TCR was taken from a female donor with breast cancer. Some clones in this sample may be carry-over from other donors' samples. This chain uses TRBV24-1 with TRBJ2-6; D is possibly TRBD2 (5 bases). CDR3 protein: CATPPPGCVAGANVLTF. The CDR3 nucleotides are TGTGCCACCCCCCCCCCGGGGTGTGTGGCGGGGGCCAACGTCCTGACTTTC.